One and the same sample provided the 21 T cell receptor beta chains below, sequenced in a study of blood T cell repertoires in COVID-19. TCRdb's table, derived via immunoSEQ multiplex PCR, lists solely in-frame clones and lacks some. The data hold 150,000 to 200,000 clones, with roughly 80% observed a single time. Material for sequencing was peripheral blood. All receptors come from a woman of 80 years or more with acute or convalescent COVID-19.

The rearrangement links TRBV9 to TRBJ1-2; 10 bases match TRBD1. J lost 4 bases, V lost 3 bases, and 6 bases had no gene match. The CDR3 loop spans 15 amino acids. Per the germline V gene, CDR1 is SGDLS and CDR2 is YYNGEE. CDR3 sequence (DNA): TGTGCCAGCAGCGCAGGACAGGGGGGGAGCTATGGCTACACCTTC. Residues: CASSAGQGGSYGYTF.

This clone was observed a handful of times. The V and J genes are TRBV7-2 and TRBJ2-3; D call uncertain. Looked up from germline, CDR1 is SGHTA and CDR2 is FQGNSA. The CDR3 totals 15 residues. V lost 1 base and J lost 2, with 10 bases in between. CDR3 loop: CASSLGVRTTDTQYF. Here the CDR3 DNA reads TGTGCCAGCAGCTTAGGAGTCCGAACCACAGATACGCAGTATTTT.

The genes are TRBV5-6 and TRBJ1-2; the D gene is possibly TRBD1 (6 bases). Germline V gene data show CDR1 as SGHDT and CDR2 as YYEEEE. Trimming pared 1 base from V and 7 bases from J, leaving 8 bases between. The CDR3 has 12 amino acids. This CDR3 reads CASSLLGGGYTF. The CDR3 coding sequence is TGTGCCAGCAGCTTGTTAGGGGGTGGCTACACCTTC.

CDR3 in DNA: TGTGCCAGCAGCCCAGGCGGGGGAAGCACAGATACGCAGTATTTT. It translates to CASSPGGGSTDTQYF. V and J are TRBV9 and TRBJ2-3; TRBD2 aligns across 7 bases. The CDR3 extends over 15 amino acids. V lost 4 bases and J lost 0; bases outside the gene matches: 5. CDR1 is SGDLS, CDR2 YYNGEE, per germline. Full variable domain (missing parts from reference TRBV9 and TRBJ2-3): DSGVTQTPKHLITATGQRVTLRCSPRSGDLSVYWYQQSLDQGLQFLIQYYNGEERAKGNILERFSAQQFPDLHSELNLSSLELGDSALYFCASSPGGGSTDTQYFGPGTRLTVL.

The sample holds a few counts of this clone. V and J are TRBV5-5 and TRBJ1-5; possible D gene TRBD1, 6 bases. CDR1 is SGHKS, CDR2 YYEKEE, per germline (reference sequence). V gave up 4 bases and J gave up 5 bases, with 13 bases separating them. CDR3 length: 14 amino acids. The CDR3 DNA follows: TGTGCCAGCAGCCCGGACAGATACGATCAGCCCCAGCATTTT. This translates into CASSPDRYDQPQHF.

The chain links TRBV7-8 to TRBJ2-3; TRBD2 agrees at 10 bases. The CDR3 is 15 amino acids. CDR1 and CDR2 from the germline V gene are SGHVS and FQNEAQ. V shed 3 bases and J 7 bases; nucleotides not matched to a gene: 7. CDR3 loop: CASSFLLAGENTQYF. The CDR3 DNA is TGTGCCAGCAGCTTCCTGCTAGCGGGGGAGAATACGCAGTATTTT.

J is TRBJ1-1 and V is TRBV19; 9 bases line up with TRBD1. Germline V CDR1 and CDR2: LNHDA, SQIVND (reference sequence). V dropped 6 bases and J dropped 0; count of bases not matched to a gene: 8. This CDR3 has 16 residues. CDR3 sequence reads: CASRGQGSGMNTEAFF. DNA of the CDR3: TGTGCCAGTAGAGGACAGGGGTCAGGAATGAACACTGAAGCTTTCTTT. The full variable domain, rest sourced from reference TRBV19 and TRBJ1-1, is DGGITQSPKYLFRKEGQNVTLSCEQNLNHDAMYWYRQDPGQGLRLIYYSQIVNDFQKGDIAEGYSVSREKKESFPLTVTSAQKNPTAFYLCASRGQGSGMNTEAFFGQGTRLTVV.

V and J are TRBV6-5 and TRBJ2-4; unclear D gene. Germline V CDR1 and CDR2: MNHEY, SVGAGI. The CDR3 runs 10 residues. V lost 0 bases and J lost 12, with 3 bases in between. The CDR3 coding sequence is TGTGCCAGCAGTTACTCAGCTCAGTACTTC. As protein: CASSYSAQYF.

This clone has just one count. The chain joins TRBV6-5 to TRBJ1-6; D might be TRBD1 (6 bases). Germline V gene sequence: CDR1 MNHEY, CDR2 SVGAGI. The CDR3 loop spans 15 amino acids. Trimming pared 2 bases from V and 10 bases from J, leaving 15 bases between. CDR3: CASSYGQHRASPLHF. CDR3 nucleotides: TGTGCCAGCAGTTACGGTCAACACAGGGCCTCACCCCTCCACTTT.

This sequence joins TRBV6-5 and TRBJ2-5; 15 nucleotides align to TRBD2. Germline V gene data show CDR1 as MNHEY and CDR2 as SVGAGI. This CDR3 is 14 amino acids long. V lost 5 bases, J lost 7 bases, and 2 bases stayed unmatched. The CDR3 is CASSLGLAGGTQYF. The CDR3 nucleotides are TGTGCCAGCAGTCTGGGACTAGCGGGGGGGACCCAGTACTTC.

The V gene is TRBV10-3, the J gene TRBJ1-6, with D perhaps TRBD1 (6 bases). Germline-derived CDR1 and CDR2 are ENHRY and SYGVKD. The CDR3 totals 15 residues. Trimming shortened V by 6 bases and J by 7 bases, and 16 bases separated the two germline ends. Here the CDR3 reads CAISPGQTSNSPLHF. The CDR3 DNA reads as TGTGCCATCAGCCCTGGACAGACCTCGAATTCACCCCTCCACTTT.

The chain carries TRBV19 and TRBJ1-1, with D possibly being TRBD1 (5 bases). This CDR3 is 15 amino acids long. V dropped 4 bases and J dropped 1 base, with 13 bases sitting between them. From germline, CDR1 is LNHDA and CDR2 SQIVND (reference sequence). The CDR3 loop is CASSTGGAPNTEAFF. For the CDR3, the DNA is TGTGCCAGTAGTACCGGCGGGGCCCCGAACACTGAAGCTTTCTTT.

The chain links TRBV4-1 to TRBJ2-7, with D possibly TRBD2 on 6 matching bases. Germline V gene lookup returns CDR1 MGHRA and CDR2 YSYEKL. V lost 4 bases and J lost 4, with 17 bases in between. The length of the CDR3 is 15 residues. This CDR3 reads CASSLGGSGSYEQYF. CDR3 coding DNA: TGCGCCAGCAGCCTTGGAGGGTCAGGGAGTTACGAGCAGTACTTC.

The chain couples TRBV15 to TRBJ2-7; D is possibly TRBD2 (5 bases). This CDR3 is 14 amino acids long. Looked up from germline, CDR1 is LNHNV and CDR2 is YYDKDF (reference sequence). Trimming removed 0 bases at V and 2 bases at J, with 8 bases between. Written as DNA, the CDR3 is TGTGCCACCAGCAGAGATCCCGGGGCCTACGAGCAGTACTTC. It encodes CATSRDPGAYEQYF.

CDR3 in amino acids: CATNPSGVAYEQYF. DNA for the CDR3: TGTGCCACCAATCCGTCCGGGGTTGCCTACGAGCAGTACTTC. J is TRBJ2-7 and V is TRBV7-9; TRBD2 is a possible D gene (5 bases). The CDR3 is 14 residues long. Trimming removed 10 bases at V and 2 bases at J, with 18 bases between. Germline CDR1 reads SEHNR; CDR2 reads FQNEAQ (reference sequence).

Only one count was recorded for this clone. This chain connects TRBV15 to TRBJ1-1; D unclear. Germline V lookup: CDR1 LNHNV, CDR2 YYDKDF (reference sequence). The V end lost 0 bases, the J end lost 2 bases, and 10 bases lay between the germline ends. There are 15 residues in the CDR3. The CDR3 coding sequence is TGTGCCACCAGCAGAGATTTGGAGGGAAACACTGAAGCTTTCTTT. Translated: CATSRDLEGNTEAFF. Supplemented by reference TRBV15 and TRBJ1-1, the full variable domain reads DAMVIQNPRYQVTQFGKPVTLSCSQTLNHNVMYWYQQKSSQAPKLLFHYYDKDFNNEADTPDNFQSRRPNTSFCFLDIRSPGLGDTAMYLCATSRDLEGNTEAFFGQGTRLTVV.

The chain carries TRBV2 and TRBJ1-1, with unresolved D. The CDR3 has 12 amino acids. V dropped 6 bases and J dropped 5 bases, with 10 bases sitting between them. Germline V gene sequence: CDR1 SNHLY, CDR2 FYNNEI. The CDR3 coding sequence is TGTGCCAGCAGGGGCGGAGGGACTGAAGCTTTCTTT. Its protein product is CASRGGGTEAFF.

This clone was seen just once. In DNA form, the CDR3 reads TGTGCCAGCAGGGGGACAGGCTCCAACCAAAAACTGTTTTTT. This codes for CASRGTGSNQKLFF. The rearrangement joins TRBV27 to TRBJ1-4; 8 nucleotides line up with TRBD1. Germline CDR1 and CDR2: MNHEY and SMNVEV (reference sequence). The CDR3 is made up of 14 amino acids. V dropped 6 bases and J dropped 9; count of bases not matched to a gene: 9.

The genes are TRBV6-5 and TRBJ1-4, with TRBD1 identical over 8 bases. Germline loops: CDR1 MNHEY, CDR2 SVGAGI. J gave up 7 bases and V 0 bases, and 4 bases lay outside the gene matches. CDR3 length: 15 amino acids. The CDR3 DNA sequence: TGTGCCAGCAGTTACTCCCAGGGGGCGACTGAAAAACTGTTTTTT. It specifies CASSYSQGATEKLFF.

The chain recombines TRBV11-2 with TRBJ2-2, with D perhaps matching TRBD1 (5 bases). V was trimmed by 1 base and J by 4 bases, leaving 7 bases between them. Germline assignment: CDR1 SGHAT and CDR2 FQNNGV. This CDR3 region has 14 residues. This chain's CDR3 is CASSLGTGTGELFF. CDR3 DNA sequence: TGTGCCAGCAGCTTAGGAACAGGCACCGGGGAGCTGTTTTTT.

The chain couples TRBV2 to TRBJ2-1; a weak D match, TRBD2 (5 bases). This CDR3 comprises 18 residues. V was clipped by 3 bases and J by 3 bases, with 21 bases between them. Germline V lookup: CDR1 SNHLY, CDR2 FYNNEI. CDR3 in DNA: TGTGCCAGCAGTGACTTAGTGGCGGGCGGCGGAGGCTACAATGAGCAGTTCTTC. It codes for CASSDLVAGGGGYNEQFF.